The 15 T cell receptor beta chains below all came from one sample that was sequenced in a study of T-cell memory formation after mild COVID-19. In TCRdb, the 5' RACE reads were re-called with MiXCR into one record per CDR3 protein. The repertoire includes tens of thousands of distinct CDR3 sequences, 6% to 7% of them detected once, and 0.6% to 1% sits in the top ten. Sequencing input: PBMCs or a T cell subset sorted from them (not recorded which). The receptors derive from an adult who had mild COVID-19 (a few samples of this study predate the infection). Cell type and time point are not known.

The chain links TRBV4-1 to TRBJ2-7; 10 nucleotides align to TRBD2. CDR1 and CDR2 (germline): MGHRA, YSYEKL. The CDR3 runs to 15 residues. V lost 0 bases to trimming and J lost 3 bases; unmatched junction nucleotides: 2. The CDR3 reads CASSQDERGGYEQYF. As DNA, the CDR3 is TGCGCCAGCAGCCAAGACGAGCGGGGGGGCTACGAGCAGTACTTC.

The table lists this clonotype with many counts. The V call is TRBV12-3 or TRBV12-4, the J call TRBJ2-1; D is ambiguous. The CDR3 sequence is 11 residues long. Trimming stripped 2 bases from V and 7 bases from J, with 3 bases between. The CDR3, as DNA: TGTGCCAGCAGTTTATCTAATGAGCAGTTCTTC. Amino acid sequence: CASSLSNEQFF.

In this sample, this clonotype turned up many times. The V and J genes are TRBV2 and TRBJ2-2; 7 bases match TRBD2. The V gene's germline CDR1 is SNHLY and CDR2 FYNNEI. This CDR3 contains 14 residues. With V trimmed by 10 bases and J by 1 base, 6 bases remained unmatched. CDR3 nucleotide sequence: TGTGCCACTCCTAGCGGACTGAACACCGGGGAGCTGTTTTTT. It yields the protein CATPSGLNTGELFF. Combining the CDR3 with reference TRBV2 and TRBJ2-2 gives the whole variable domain EPEVTQTPSHQVTQMGQEVILRCVPISNHLYFYWYRQILGQKVEFLVSFYNNEISEKSEIFDDQFSVERPDGSNFTLKIRSTKLEDSAMYFCATPSGLNTGELFFGEGSRLTVL.

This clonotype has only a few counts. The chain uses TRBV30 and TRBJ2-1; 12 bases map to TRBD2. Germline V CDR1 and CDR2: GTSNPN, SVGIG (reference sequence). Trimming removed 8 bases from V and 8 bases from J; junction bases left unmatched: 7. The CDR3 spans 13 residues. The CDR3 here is CARSSGGVYEQFF. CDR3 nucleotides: TGTGCCCGATCTAGCGGGGGGGTTTATGAGCAGTTCTTC.

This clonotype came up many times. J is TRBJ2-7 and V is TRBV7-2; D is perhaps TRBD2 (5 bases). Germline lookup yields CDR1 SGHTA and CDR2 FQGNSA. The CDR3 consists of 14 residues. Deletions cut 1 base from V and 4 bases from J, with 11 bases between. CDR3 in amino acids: CASSLVGNEYEQYF. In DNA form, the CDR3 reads TGTGCCAGCAGCTTAGTCGGGAACGAATACGAGCAGTACTTC.

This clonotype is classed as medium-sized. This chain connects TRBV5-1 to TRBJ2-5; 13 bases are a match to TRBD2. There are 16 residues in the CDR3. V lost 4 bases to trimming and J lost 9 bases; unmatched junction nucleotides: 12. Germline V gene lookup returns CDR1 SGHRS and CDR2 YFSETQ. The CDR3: CASSRTSGGQGTAQYF. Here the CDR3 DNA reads TGCGCCAGCAGCAGGACTAGCGGGGGCCAGGGGACGGCCCAGTACTTC.

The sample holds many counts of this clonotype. This CDR3 is CASSSGTAQREYF. In nucleotides, the CDR3 is TGTGCCAGCAGCTCCGGGACGGCTCAAAGAGAGTACTTC. V and J are TRBV7-8 and TRBJ2-7; possibly TRBD1 or TRBD2 for D (5 bases each). CDR1 and CDR2 from the germline V gene are SGHVS and FQNEAQ. The CDR3 is made up of 13 amino acids. V was clipped by 4 bases and J by 11 bases, with 18 bases between them.

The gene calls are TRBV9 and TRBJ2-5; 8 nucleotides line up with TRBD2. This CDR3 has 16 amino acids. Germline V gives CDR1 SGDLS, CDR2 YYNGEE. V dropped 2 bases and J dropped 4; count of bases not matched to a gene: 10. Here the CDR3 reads CASSVGAGARIETQYF. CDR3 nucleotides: TGTGCCAGCAGCGTCGGAGCGGGGGCGAGGATAGAGACCCAGTACTTC.

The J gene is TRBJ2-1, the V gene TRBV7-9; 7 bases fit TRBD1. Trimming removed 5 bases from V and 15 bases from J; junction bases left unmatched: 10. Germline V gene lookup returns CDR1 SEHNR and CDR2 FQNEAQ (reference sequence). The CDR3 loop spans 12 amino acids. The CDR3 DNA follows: TGTGCCAGCAGCGAATGGGACAGCCCTATGTTCTTC. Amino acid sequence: CASSEWDSPMFF.

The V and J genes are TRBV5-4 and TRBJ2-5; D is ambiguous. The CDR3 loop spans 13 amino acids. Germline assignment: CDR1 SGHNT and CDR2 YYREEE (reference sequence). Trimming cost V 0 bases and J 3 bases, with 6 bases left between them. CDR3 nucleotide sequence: TGTGCCAGCAGCTTGGACGTGAAAGAGACCCAGTACTTC. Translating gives CASSLDVKETQYF.

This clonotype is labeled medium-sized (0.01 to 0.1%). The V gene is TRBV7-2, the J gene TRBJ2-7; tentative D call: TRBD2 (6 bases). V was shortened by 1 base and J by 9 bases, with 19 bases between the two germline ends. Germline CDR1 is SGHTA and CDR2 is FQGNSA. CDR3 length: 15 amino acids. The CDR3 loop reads CASSLDLRGYGGQYF. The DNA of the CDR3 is TGTGCCAGCAGCTTAGATCTTAGGGGCTACGGGGGGCAGTACTTC.

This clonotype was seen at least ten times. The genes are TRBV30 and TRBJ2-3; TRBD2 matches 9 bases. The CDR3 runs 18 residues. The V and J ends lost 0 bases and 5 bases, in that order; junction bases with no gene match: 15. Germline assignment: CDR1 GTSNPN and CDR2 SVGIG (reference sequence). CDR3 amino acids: CAWSVWTAGGPRGDTQYF. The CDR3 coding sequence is TGTGCCTGGAGTGTATGGACAGCGGGGGGCCCCCGGGGAGATACGCAGTATTTT.

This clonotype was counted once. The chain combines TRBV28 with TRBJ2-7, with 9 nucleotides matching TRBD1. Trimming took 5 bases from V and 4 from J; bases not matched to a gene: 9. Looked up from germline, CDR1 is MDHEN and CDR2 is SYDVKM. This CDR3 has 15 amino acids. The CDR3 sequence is CASSTWDRVGYEQYF. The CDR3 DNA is TGTGCCAGCAGTACATGGGACAGGGTGGGGTACGAGCAGTACTTC.

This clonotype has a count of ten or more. The CDR3 DNA reads TGCAGTGTTCGGGAGTACGGCCACAATGAGCAGTTCTTC. Protein sequence: CSVREYGHNEQFF. This rearrangement joins TRBV20-1 to TRBJ2-1; D is perhaps TRBD2 (6 bases). Germline CDR1 DFQATT, CDR2 SNEGSKA (reference sequence). Trimming removed 7 bases at V and 5 bases at J, with 15 bases between. The CDR3 consists of 13 residues.

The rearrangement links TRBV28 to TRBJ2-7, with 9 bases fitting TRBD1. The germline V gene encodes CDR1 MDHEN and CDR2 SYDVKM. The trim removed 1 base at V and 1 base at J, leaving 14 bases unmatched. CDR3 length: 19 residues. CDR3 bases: TGTGCCAGCAGTTTATCCCGAACCCACGGACAGGGGTGGTCCTACGAGCAGTACTTC. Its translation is CASSLSRTHGQGWSYEQYF.